This T cell receptor beta chain was recorded in a study of T cells in Graves' hyperthyroidism and ophthalmopathy (dated by TCRdb to the late 2010s). About the study as a whole: Peripheral blood samples were taken at the time of initial diagnosis, prior to any treatment. After blood sampling, hyperthyroidism patients were treated with methimazole at a starting dose of 30 mg daily, and ophthalmopathy patients were treated with high-dose intravenous methylprednisolone. The paper describes TCR Vbeta CDR3 sequencing of around 140 peripheral blood samples, made up of under 50 ophthalmopathy patients, roughly 80 hyperthyroidism patients and 17 progressor patients. In addition, the study compared T-cell repertoires in thyroid tissue and in blood from over 5 Graves' hyperthyroidism patients. Prospective prediction of ophthalmopathy was tested in an independent validation cohort of approximately 19 hyperthyroidism patients and 17 patients who later progressed to ophthalmopathy. A discovery cohort of about a hundred patients, 43 with Graves' ophthalmopathy and 57 with stable Graves' hyperthyroidism, was used to find distinguishing TCR V-J signatures. For training and testing, the approximately 97 patients in the discovery cohort were randomly divided in a 7:3 ratio.

The CDR3 numbers 13 residues from cysteine through phenylalanine. Only the CDR3 DNA is retained, 39 bases long and in frame from the first base. CDR1 and CDR2 were assigned from the germline V gene (reference sequence) as SGHKS and YYEKEE. A distance of 11 bases separates the germline ends of V and J, which lose 2 bases and 8 bases respectively. Amplification of TCR beta CDR3 regions was carried out from RNA transcripts. The first round of RT-PCR for the TCR CDR3 was performed with the HTBI primer set and the Qiagen OneStep RT-PCR kit. A second multiplex PCR round built the libraries, followed by size selection and purification. The libraries were sequenced on an Illumina HiSeq2000 using paired-end 100 bp reads. Per the original workflow: SOAPnuke was used to process the raw data, removing reads that contained adapters or uncalled bases, had a mean Phred below 15, or lacked an exact match to the constant primer or identifier. COPE v1.2.5 was used to merge high-quality paired reads, and clonotypes were defined as unique nucleotide sequences. Clonotypes were aligned to IMGT TRBV, TRBD and TRBJ reference segments using MiTCR v1.1. Analysis was restricted to V-J combinations with a frequency above 0.0001, which covered about 99% of repertoires. The TCS score was defined as the ratio of F50 (clonal expansion) to E x V (chaos), calculated using BLOSUM62-based TCRdist between CDR3 peptides within each V-J. Welch's t-statistics and random forest reduced several hundred V-J features to 13, which were used in a naive Bayes classifier (R e1071). TCRdb itself trimmed the public reads at Q25 with fastp, ran MiXCR and retained productive beta chains. Entries that share a CDR3 protein sequence are merged under the most common genes and DNA. The V and J calls were not made by the authors but by TCRdb's processing. The sample table records under 400,000 distinct CDR3 sequences; 14% of these occur just once. The ten largest clones represent around 10% of the sample.

Of note for this clonotype: Its antigen has not been determined. No base-level quality is on record; no much larger clone is a single base apart.

Study-wide conclusions, independent of this receptor: No statistical method was used to set the sample size in advance, and investigators knew the group allocation. In validation, the model predicted progression to ophthalmopathy with over 60% sensitivity and 72% to 75% specificity, a median of 6.5 months before onset. Blood samples also contained most of the expanded thyroid clonotypes (frequency above 0.001), which suggests that blood repertoires may reflect thyroid immune responses. A model built on a 13 V-J signature distinguished ophthalmopathy from stable hyperthyroidism, reaching about 89% sensitivity and about 81% specificity in cross-validation and 80%/75% in testing.

Graves' hyperthyroidism was defined as stable when no progression to ophthalmopathy occurred over 18 months of follow-up. Hyperthyroidism patients were newly diagnosed, with disease duration under 2 months, and aged 18 to 65 years. Any patient with an uncontrolled infection, another autoimmune disease, pregnancy or lactation was excluded. Diagnoses relied on clinical symptoms, serum thyroxine and TRAb, thyroid ultrasound and orbital computed tomography. Ficoll-Paque density gradient centrifugation was used to isolate PBMCs from around 10 ml of fresh peripheral blood. Total RNA was extracted with Trizol reagent, and quality was checked on an Agilent 2100 Bioanalyzer.

This receptor chain uses TRBV5-5 and TRBJ2-1; no D gene can be assigned with confidence. Sequencing was carried out using blood. This TCR came from a woman aged 60-70 years with Graves' hyperthyroidism. CDR3 protein: CASSFTFRDEQFF. The DNA is as follows: TGTGCCAGCAGCTTTACCTTTAGGGATGAGCAGTTCTTC. This CDR3, with the reference TRBV5-5 and TRBJ2-1 proteins standing in past its ends, gives the full variable domain DAGVTQSPTHLIKTRGQQVTLRCSPISGHKSVSWYQQVLGQGPQFIFQYYEKEERGRGNFPDRFSARQFPNYSSELNVNALLLGDSALYLCASSFTFRDEQFFGPGTRLTVL.